This T cell receptor beta chain was captured in a study of cytomegalovirus exposure and HLA in healthy donors. Overall study results and limits: Rates of TCR association differed by HLA locus in a later analysis, with DRB1 highest and HLA-C lowest. As a later analysis revealed, most CMV-associated TCR beta chains appeared HLA-restricted. The likely origin of a cluster of highly shared sequence variants was a sequencing artifact.

The CDR3 consists of 14 residues. Trimming pared 3 bases from V and 4 bases from J, leaving 12 bases between. The germline V gene encodes CDR1 SNHLY and CDR2 FYNNEI. Regarding this clone: Its antigen is undetermined.

13 Jbeta primers and 60 Vbeta primers were used for the PCR. Study processing details: A later analysis counted 65 million to 90 million unique TCR beta chains, some 12 million shared. Data came from immunoSEQ multiplex PCR; TCRdb stores just in-frame clones and leaves some out. D and trimming were read from the DNA, whereas the V and J calls and clone size are those reported in that table. The data include fewer than 200,000 clones; the top ten clones carry 1.3%. V gene TRBV2 combines with J gene TRBJ1-2, with D unresolved. The sequenced material came from PBMCs. The receptor was derived from an older woman in good health and CMV-seronegative. DNA for the CDR3: TGTGCCAGCAGTGAGGGCAATTCTCTCTATGGCTACACCTTC. This codes for CASSEGNSLYGYTF.